This TCR beta chain was sequenced during a study of T cells after yellow fever vaccination. For the study at large: Fractions of limited cellularity were prepared by means of SMART-Seq v4 Ultra Low Input.

The V gene's germline CDR1 is LGHNA and CDR2 YSLEER. Unmatched junction bases numbered 8, after V lost 4 bases and J lost 6 bases. This CDR3 has 15 amino acids. TCRdb fed the 5' RACE reads into MiXCR, producing one record per CDR3 protein. The sample records 500,000 to 550,000 distinct CDR3 sequences, roughly a fifth being singletons. Here the sequenced sample was PBMCs, taken roughly 20 days after the first yellow fever vaccination. This TCR came from a man younger than 35 who received the YFV17D yellow fever vaccine. The chain combines TRBV4-3 with TRBJ1-4, with 7 bases fitting TRBD1. This CDR3 is CASSLTTGQDEKLFF. CDR3 DNA: TGCGCCAGCAGCCTAACGACAGGGCAAGATGAAAAACTGTTTTTT.